Following are 13 T cell receptor beta chains from one sample sequenced in a study of T cell responses to AZD1222 COVID-19 vaccine. The protocol was immunoSEQ multiplex PCR, while the TCRdb copy is restricted to in-frame clones and leaves out a portion. The sample records 75,000 to 100,000 clones, approximately 92% being singletons. The input for sequencing was peripheral blood, taken on day 0 of AZD1222 vaccination. The receptor source for this set is an adult in good health.

The rearrangement uses TRBV10-3 and TRBJ2-7; possible D gene TRBD1, 5 bases. CDR1 and CDR2 (germline): ENHRY, SYGVKD. The CDR3 totals 15 residues. Trimming took off 0 bases at V and 2 bases at J, with 11 bases between the two ends. CDR3 sequence: CAISESRGRPYEQYF. DNA of the CDR3: TGTGCCATCAGTGAGTCTAGGGGTCGGCCCTACGAGCAGTACTTC.

The chain couples TRBV12-3 or TRBV12-4 to TRBJ2-7, with D possibly being TRBD2 (5 bases). V shed 3 bases and J shed 6 bases, with 12 bases lying between them. The CDR3 sequence is 13 residues long. CDR3 sequence: CASSFGLASEQYF. The CDR3 bases are TGTGCCAGCAGTTTTGGGCTAGCTAGCGAGCAGTACTTC.

About this clone: A read error may produce the germline difference seen at one junction end. The genes are TRBV30 and TRBJ1-5; D call uncertain. CDR3 length: 11 residues. Per germline, CDR1 GTSNPN and CDR2 SVGIG (reference sequence). The CDR3 here is CAWKGNRPQHF. The CDR3 region has the DNA TGTGCCTGGAAGGGCAATCGGCCCCAGCATTTT.

V and J are TRBV2 and TRBJ2-2; unclear D gene. Germline CDR1 reads SNHLY; CDR2 reads FYNNEI. V dropped 6 bases and J dropped 3 bases, with 5 bases sitting between them. CDR3 length: 12 amino acids. In nucleotides, the CDR3 is TGTGCCAGCAGATTGGACACCGGGGAGCTGTTTTTT. It is translated as CASRLDTGELFF. Together with reference TRBV2 and TRBJ2-2, the CDR3 gives the full variable domain: EPEVTQTPSHQVTQMGQEVILRCVPISNHLYFYWYRQILGQKVEFLVSFYNNEISEKSEIFDDQFSVERPDGSNFTLKIRSTKLEDSAMYFCASRLDTGELFFGEGSRLTVL.

This chain joins TRBV6-1 and TRBJ1-1; no firm D call. The germline CDR1 and CDR2 sequences are MNHNS and SASEGT. Trimming took 0 bases from V and 1 from J, leaving 6 bases between them. The CDR3 is made up of 14 amino acids. CDR3 sequence (DNA): TGTGCCAGCAGTGAAGCGTGGAAGAACACTGAAGCTTTCTTT. This translates into CASSEAWKNTEAFF.

The chain has TRBV15 and TRBJ1-3, with D possibly matching TRBD1 (5 bases). Trimming shortened V by 0 bases and J by 4 bases, and 10 bases separated the two germline ends. This CDR3 has 15 residues. Germline-derived CDR1 and CDR2 are LNHNV and YYDKDF (reference sequence). The CDR3 reads CATSRDTGTGNTIYF. The CDR3 nucleotides read TGTGCCACCAGCAGAGATACAGGTACCGGAAACACCATATATTTT. Full variable domain (rest looked up from reference TRBV15 and TRBJ1-3): DAMVIQNPRYQVTQFGKPVTLSCSQTLNHNVMYWYQQKSSQAPKLLFHYYDKDFNNEADTPDNFQSRRPNTSFCFLDIRSPGLGDTAMYLCATSRDTGTGNTIYFGEGSWLTVV.

This sequence joins TRBV7-8 and TRBJ2-1, with D possibly matching TRBD2 (6 bases). Per the germline V gene, CDR1 is SGHVS and CDR2 is FQNEAQ. V was cut by 5 bases and J by 3 bases, with 17 bases left in between. The CDR3 sequence is 16 residues long. This CDR3 is CASSPERTTGYNEQFF. CDR3 nucleotide sequence: TGTGCCAGCAGCCCAGAGAGGACTACCGGCTACAATGAGCAGTTCTTC.

This chain links TRBV28 with TRBJ2-7, with a possible D match to TRBD1 (6 bases). The germline CDR1 and CDR2 sequences are MDHEN and SYDVKM. The CDR3 runs 15 residues. V lost 3 bases and J lost 3, with 15 bases in between. The CDR3 nucleotides read TGTGCCAGCAGTTTTACGTTAGGGGGAAGCTACGAGCAGTACTTC. Translation gives CASSFTLGGSYEQYF.

J is TRBJ2-5 and V is TRBV4-1; TRBD1 is a possible D gene (7 bases). The germline V gene has CDR1 MGHRA and CDR2 YSYEKL. This CDR3 spans 15 amino acids. V was cut by 1 base and J by 3 bases, with 12 bases left in between. The CDR3 sequence: CASSQGGRGEETQYF. The DNA of the CDR3 is TGCGCCAGCAGCCAAGGGGGCAGGGGGGAAGAGACCCAGTACTTC.

CDR3 in DNA: TGCGCCAGCAGCTTGACCACAGGGGGAAGCGACTACACCTTC. Translated: CASSLTTGGSDYTF. The gene calls are TRBV5-1 and TRBJ1-2, with 8 nucleotides matching TRBD1. The CDR3 covers 14 residues. J lost 10 bases, V lost 1 base, and 9 bases had no gene match. Germline V lookup: CDR1 SGHRS, CDR2 YFSETQ. Looking up the rest from reference TRBV5-1 and TRBJ1-2 gives the full variable domain: KAGVTQTPRYLIKTRGQQVTLSCSPISGHRSVSWYQQTPGQGLQFLFEYFSETQRNKGNFPGRFSGRQFSNSRSEMNVSTLELGDSALYLCASSLTTGGSDYTFGSGTRLTVV.

This rearrangement joins TRBV5-4 to TRBJ2-7; TRBD1 matches 7 bases. V lost 5 bases and J lost 5; bases outside the gene matches: 10. In germline, CDR1 is SGHNT, CDR2 YYREEE (reference sequence). There are 14 residues in the CDR3. The DNA for the CDR3 is TGTGCCAGCAGGGCCGGGACAGTCAACCACGAGCAGTACTTC. Translating gives CASRAGTVNHEQYF.

The chain couples TRBV12-3 or TRBV12-4 to TRBJ2-7, with a weak D call TRBD1 (6 bases). V lost 5 bases and J lost 4, with 12 bases in between. This CDR3 comprises 13 residues. In nucleotides, the CDR3 is TGTGCCAGCAGTCCCCTTGGGACATACGAGCAGTACTTC. It translates to CASSPLGTYEQYF.

The chain uses TRBV15 and TRBJ1-4, with D hard to call. Trimming removed 0 bases from V and 8 bases from J, with 16 bases in between. CDR1 and CDR2 (germline): LNHNV, YYDKDF (reference sequence). This CDR3 is built from 16 residues. CDR3 nucleotides: TGTGCCACCAGCAGAGATCCCCGGGTCCGGGAGGAAAAACTGTTTTTT. Protein sequence: CATSRDPRVREEKLFF.